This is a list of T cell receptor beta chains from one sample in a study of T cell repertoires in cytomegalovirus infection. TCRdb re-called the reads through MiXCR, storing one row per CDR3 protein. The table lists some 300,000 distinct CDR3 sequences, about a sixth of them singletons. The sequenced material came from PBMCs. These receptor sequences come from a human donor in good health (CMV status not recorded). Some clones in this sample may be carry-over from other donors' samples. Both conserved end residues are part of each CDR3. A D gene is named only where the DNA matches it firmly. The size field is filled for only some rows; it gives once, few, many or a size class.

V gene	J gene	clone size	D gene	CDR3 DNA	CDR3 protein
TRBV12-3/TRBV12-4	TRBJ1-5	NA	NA	TGTGCCAGCAGTTTGGCGGTGTATCAGCCCCAGCATTTT	CASSLAVYQPQHF
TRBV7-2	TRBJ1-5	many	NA	TGTGCCAGCAGCGCGTGGCAGGGAGACAATCAGCCCCAGCATTTT	CASSAWQGDNQPQHF
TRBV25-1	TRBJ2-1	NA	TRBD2	TGTGCCAGCAGTGAGTCTAGCGGGAACTTCTACAATGAGCAGTTCTTC	CASSESSGNFYNEQFF
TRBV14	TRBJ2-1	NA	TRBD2	TGTGCCAGCAGCTTACCCGGGACTAGCGGCGGTGAGCAGTTCTTC	CASSLPGTSGGEQFF
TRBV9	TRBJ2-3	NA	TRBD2	TGTGCCAGCAGCCCTCCTAGCGGGGCGAGCACAGATACGCAGTATTTT	CASSPPSGASTDTQYF
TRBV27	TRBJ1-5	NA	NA	TGTGCCAGCAGTTTCGAGGGCTTCGGCAATCAGCCCCAGCGTTTT	CASSFEGFGNQPQRF
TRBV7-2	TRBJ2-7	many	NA	TGTGCCAGCAGCTTAGCACAGAACGAGCAGTACTTC	CASSLAQNEQYF
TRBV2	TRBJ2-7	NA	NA	TGTGCCAGCAGTGAAAATCCTACCTACGAGCAGTACTTC	CASSENPTYEQYF
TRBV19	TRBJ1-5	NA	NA	TGTGCCAGTAGTAGGAGGGTGAATCAGCCCCAGCATTTT	CASSRRVNQPQHF
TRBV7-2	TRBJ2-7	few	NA	TGTGCCAGCAGCTTATTACAGACCTACGAGCAGTACTTC	CASSLLQTYEQYF
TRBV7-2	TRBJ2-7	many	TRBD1	TGTGCCAGCAGCTGGACAGGGGGCAAATACGAGCAGTACTTC	CASSWTGGKYEQYF
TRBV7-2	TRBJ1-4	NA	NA	TGTGCCAGCAGCGTAACAGGGCCGGAAAAACTGTTTTTT	CASSVTGPEKLFF
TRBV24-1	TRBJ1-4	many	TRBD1	TGTGCCACCAGTGATTCCGGGACAGATCAAAAACTGTTTTTT	CATSDSGTDQKLFF
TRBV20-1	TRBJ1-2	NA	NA	TGCAGTGCTAGGGTCAATCCCTTGGGTGTCTATGGCTACACCTTC	CSARVNPLGVYGYTF
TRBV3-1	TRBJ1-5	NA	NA	TGTGCCAGCAGCCAAGGTTCCAGCTTGAATCAGCCCCAGCATTTT	CASSQGSSLNQPQHF
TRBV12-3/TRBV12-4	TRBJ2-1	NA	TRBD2	TGTGCCAGCAGTATGCGGGGGGGAACAATGAAACAGTTCTTC	CASSMRGGTMKQFF
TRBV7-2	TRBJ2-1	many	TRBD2	TGTGCCAGCAGCTTAGTGGGCGGGGGGGCGATGTACAATGAGCAGTTCTTC	CASSLVGGGAMYNEQFF
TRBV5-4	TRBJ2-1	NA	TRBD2	TGTGCCAGCAGCTCAGCCGAGGTAGCGGGGGTGTACAATGAGCAGTTCTTC	CASSSAEVAGVYNEQFF